This TCR beta chain was obtained from a study of blood T cell repertoires in COVID-19. Study-wide background: Samples representing acute and convalescent COVID-19 were sourced from the United States, Italy and Spain. The analysed material was cDNA or gDNA that came from T cells, B-cell-depleted T cells, or PBMCs.

The CDR3 is 15 amino acids. Germline lookup yields CDR1 SGHNT and CDR2 YENEEA. The V end lost 5 bases, the J end lost 1 base, and 14 bases lay between the germline ends. Authors' processing steps: Nucleated cell counts were estimated from reference gene primer amplification. The method was immunoSEQ multiplex PCR; TCRdb's version includes in-frame clones alone and lacks a portion of them. V, J and clone size were drawn from that table, and D and trimming were deduced from the DNA. The repertoire holds tens of thousands of clones, with around nine tenths as singletons. The rearrangement links TRBV11-3 to TRBJ1-1; maybe TRBD1 (6 bases). The TCR comes from a woman aged 80 or over with acute or convalescent COVID-19. The material sequenced was peripheral blood. CDR3 sequence: CASSQDSRGNTEAFF. The DNA of the CDR3 is TGTGCCAGCAGCCAAGATTCCAGGGGGAACACTGAAGCTTTCTTT.